The present entry profiles one T cell receptor (beta chain) with its context. Its target is unknown. This entry is derived from a study of regulatory T cells in long-lasting Graves disease. Study-wide points: Persistent patients shared more public clonotypes (roughly 3,000) than newly diagnosed patients (over 900).

Time point given: newly diagnosed GD, antithyroid drugs for less than 3 months. Scientists built the TCR library using RNA that was extracted from PBMCs. Both iRepertoire HTBI primers and Arm-PCR of CDR3 regions were used to build the TCR beta libraries. TCRdb redid the calling of the multiplex PCR reads with MiXCR, one entry per CDR3 protein. The profile covers 400,000 to 500,000 distinct CDR3 sequences, with roughly 15% appearing a single time and 23% taken by the ten largest. The CDR3 is 16 amino acids. The V and J ends lost 3 bases and 4 bases respectively, with 19 bases between them. Germline V gene lookup returns CDR1 ENHRY and CDR2 SYGVKD. The data also belong to a second study, concerning T cells in Graves' hyperthyroidism and ophthalmopathy. That study reports: Hyperthyroidism of Graves' type that showed no ophthalmopathy progression within 18 months was stable. The study used the HTBI primer set for a first-round RT-PCR of the TCR CDR3. Ophthalmopathy was separated from stable hyperthyroidism by a 13 V-J model.

Sequences were derived from peripheral blood mononuclear cells (PBMCs), sampled at new diagnosis, from a patient treated with antithyroid drugs. The rearrangement links TRBV10-3 to TRBJ2-7; D is possibly TRBD2 (6 bases). This sequence was found in a woman under 30 with Graves disease. The CDR3 loop reads CAISDSRGPREYEQYF. The DNA for the CDR3 is TGTGCCATCAGTGACTCCCGGGGACCTCGGGAGTACGAGCAGTACTTC.